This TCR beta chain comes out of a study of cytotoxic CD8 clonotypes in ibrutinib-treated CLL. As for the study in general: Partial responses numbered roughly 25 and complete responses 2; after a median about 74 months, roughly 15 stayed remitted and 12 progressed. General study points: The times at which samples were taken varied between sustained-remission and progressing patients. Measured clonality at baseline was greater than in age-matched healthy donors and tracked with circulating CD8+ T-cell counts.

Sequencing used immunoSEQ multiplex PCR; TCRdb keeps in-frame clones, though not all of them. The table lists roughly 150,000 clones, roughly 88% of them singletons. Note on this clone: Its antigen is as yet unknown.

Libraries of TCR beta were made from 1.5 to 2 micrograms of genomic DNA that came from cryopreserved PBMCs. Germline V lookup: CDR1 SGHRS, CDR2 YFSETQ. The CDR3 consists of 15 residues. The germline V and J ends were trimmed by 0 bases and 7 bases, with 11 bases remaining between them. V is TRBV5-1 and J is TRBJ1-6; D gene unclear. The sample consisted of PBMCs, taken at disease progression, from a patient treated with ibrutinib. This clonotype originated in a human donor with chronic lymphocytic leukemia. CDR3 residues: CASSLDMSGNSPLHF. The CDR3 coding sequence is TGCGCCAGCAGCTTGGATATGTCGGGGAATTCACCCCTCCACTTT.